Listed below are T cell receptor beta chains from one sample, sequenced in a study of blood T cell repertoires in COVID-19. TCRdb's copy holds only in-frame clones and misses some; the assay was immunoSEQ multiplex PCR. The table includes about 33,000 clones, around 93% detected once. What was sequenced was peripheral blood. These receptors originate from a human donor with active COVID-19. The donor label of this sample is uncertain. CDR3s include the opening cysteine and the closing phenylalanine or tryptophan. Each record gives: V gene, CDR3 protein.

>TRBV9
CASSPGGGAPTGELFF
>TRBV7-3
CASSSGTGSYEQYF
>TRBV2
CATTILASGNEQFF
>TRBV7-3
CASSLIAGSTDTQYF
>TRBV5-4
CASSLDGGPPFYEQYF
>TRBV13
CASSLGAGTAQETQYF
>TRBV18
CASSPTMTGYSNQPQHF
>TRBV19
CASLNTQGLRITEAFF
>TRBV7-2
CASSYGYGYTF
>TRBV9
CASSAGTKGLYEQYF
>TRBV18
CASSQGREQPQHF
>TRBV7-3
CASSPVVAGTGELFF
>TRBV4-1
CASSQVALVGQGGREAFF
>TRBV6-1
CASSEEGYTGELFF
>TRBV19
CASSTPVGAGNQPQHF
>TRBV18
CASSPPPGRVGGYEQYF
>TRBV7-2
CASSLDRLNYGYTF
>TRBV7-9
CASSSTGGLALPSTDTQYF
>TRBV27
CASSLRGGGSNEKLFF
>TRBV4-1
CASSQGTATFQETQYF
>TRBV15
CATSRDKYTDTQYF
>TRBV2
CALGQTNYGYTF
>TRBV6-5
CASRASGNYNEQFF
>TRBV19
CASRSQGALDTEAFF
>TRBV5-1
CASSLTQNLQETQYF
>TRBV7-3
CASSLGLQGSNYGYTF
>TRBV27
CQRGRDEQYF
>TRBV19
CASSILLAGGPGDTQYF
>TRBV9
CASSSSGRGTDTQYF
>TRBV6-2/TRBV6-3
CASSLMGLRAEETQYF
>TRBV6-5
CASRPPGQESNGYTF
>TRBV19
CASSIEGRQPQHF
>TRBV10-2
CASSDGAGRLREQFF
>TRBV25-1
CASSPLQVTGELFF
>TRBV5-5
CASSRDSIYEQYF
>TRBV7-2
CASSLFDRVDQPQHF
>TRBV5-4
CASSQGQGGITEAFF
>TRBV5-6
CASSLGGDRTGELFF
>TRBV28
CASSGSGTSGYEQYF
>TRBV28
CASSFLITYEQYF
>TRBV28
CASSFLQGARYEQYF